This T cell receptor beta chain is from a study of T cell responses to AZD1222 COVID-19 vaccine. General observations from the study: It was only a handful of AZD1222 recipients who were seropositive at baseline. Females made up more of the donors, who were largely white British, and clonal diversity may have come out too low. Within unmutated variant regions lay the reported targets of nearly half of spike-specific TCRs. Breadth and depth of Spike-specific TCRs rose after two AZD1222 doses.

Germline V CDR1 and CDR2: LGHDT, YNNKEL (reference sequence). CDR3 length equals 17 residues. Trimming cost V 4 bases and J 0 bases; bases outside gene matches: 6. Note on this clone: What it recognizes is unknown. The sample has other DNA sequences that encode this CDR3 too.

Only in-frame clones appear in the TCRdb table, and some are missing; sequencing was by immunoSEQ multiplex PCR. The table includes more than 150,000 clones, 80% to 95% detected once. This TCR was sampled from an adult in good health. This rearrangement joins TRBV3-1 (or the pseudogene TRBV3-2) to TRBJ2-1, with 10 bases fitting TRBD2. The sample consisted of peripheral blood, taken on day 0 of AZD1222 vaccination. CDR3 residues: CASSPRTSGPSYNEQFF. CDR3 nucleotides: TGTGCCAGCAGCCCTCGGACTAGCGGACCCTCCTACAATGAGCAGTTCTTC.